The 24 T cell receptor beta chains listed next were all sequenced from one sample in a study of T cell responses to AZD1222 COVID-19 vaccine. Using immunoSEQ multiplex PCR, the repertoire was profiled, and TCRdb retains in-frame clones only, with some absent. The repertoire has roughly 120,000 clones, 88% of them found once; the top ten carry about 4%. Sequencing was performed on peripheral blood, taken 28 days after the second AZD1222 dose. The receptor source for this set is an adult who received the AZD1222 COVID-19 vaccine.

The rearrangement joins TRBV5-1 to TRBJ2-5, with D unclear. Germline CDR1 reads SGHRS; CDR2 reads YFSETQ. CDR3 length equals 15 residues. The ends were cut back, 2 bases at V and 0 bases at J, with 11 bases in the middle. Here the CDR3 reads CASSLMAGDQETQYF. DNA for the CDR3: TGCGCCAGCAGCTTAATGGCAGGAGACCAAGAGACCCAGTACTTC.

The table lists this clone with a count of one. J is TRBJ2-1 and V is TRBV10-3, with TRBD2 identical over 11 bases. J lost 7 bases, V lost 4 bases, and 0 bases had no gene match. The germline V gene has CDR1 ENHRY and CDR2 SYGVKD. The CDR3 totals 13 residues. CDR3 sequence (DNA): TGTGCCATCAGTGGGACTAGCGGGAATGAGCAGTTCTTC. This codes for CAISGTSGNEQFF.

Points on this clone: The same CDR3 can be traced to other DNA sequences in this sample. The J gene is TRBJ2-1, the V gene TRBV3-1 (or the pseudogene TRBV3-2); D call uncertain. Germline loops: CDR1 LGHDT, CDR2 YNNKEL (reference sequence). This CDR3 is 15 amino acids long. The V end was cut by 2 bases, the J end by 3 bases, with 11 bases between. The CDR3 loop is CASSQRLAVYNEQFF. CDR3 nucleotides: TGTGCCAGCAGCCAAAGGCTTGCTGTCTACAATGAGCAGTTCTTC.

J is TRBJ1-5 and V is TRBV18; TRBD1 aligns across 10 bases. The CDR3 totals 14 residues. Germline V CDR1 and CDR2: KGHSH, LQKENI. With 3 bases clipped from V and 5 bases from J, the junction kept 1 base outside the gene matches. DNA of the CDR3: TGTGCCAGCTCACCCGGGACAGGGGATCAGCCCCAGCATTTT. Encoded protein: CASSPGTGDQPQHF.

V is TRBV6-5 and J is TRBJ1-2; TRBD1 is a possible D gene (5 bases). Germline V gene sequence: CDR1 MNHEY, CDR2 SVGAGI. Trimming removed 5 bases from V and 7 bases from J, with 14 bases in between. The CDR3 loop spans 13 amino acids. The CDR3 is CASSLQGAIGYTF. DNA of the CDR3: TGTGCCAGCAGTCTTCAGGGTGCAATTGGCTACACCTTC.

CDR3: CASIPWEKNTEAFF. The CDR3 DNA is TGTGCCAGCATTCCTTGGGAAAAGAACACTGAAGCTTTCTTT. This rearrangement joins TRBV5-8 to TRBJ1-1; D ambiguous. In germline, CDR1 is SGHTS, CDR2 YDEGEE. CDR3 length: 14 amino acids. The V gene lost 6 bases and the J gene lost 1 base, with 13 bases spanning the gap.

In its sample, this clone was seen once. The genes are TRBV7-3 and TRBJ2-5; possibly TRBD2 for D (5 bases). Trimming pared 5 bases from V and 2 bases from J, leaving 15 bases between. In germline, CDR1 is SGHTA, CDR2 FQGTGA. The CDR3 consists of 15 residues. The CDR3 DNA is TGTGCCAGCAGCCCTCGAGGGAGTAGTCAAGAGACCCAGTACTTC. This codes for CASSPRGSSQETQYF.

The genes are TRBV6-1 and TRBJ1-2; the D gene is possibly TRBD1 (6 bases). CDR1 and CDR2 from the germline V gene are MNHNS and SASEGT. The CDR3 contains 14 residues. Trimming pared 0 bases from V and 4 bases from J, leaving 9 bases between. CDR3 region: CASSEAPDSYGYTF. The CDR3 DNA sequence: TGTGCCAGCAGTGAAGCGCCGGACAGCTATGGCTACACCTTC.

This clone was seen a single time. The chain combines TRBV11-3 with TRBJ2-7; TRBD1 aligns across 8 bases. This CDR3 is 17 amino acids long. V shed 3 bases, J shed 3 bases, and the junction held 13 bases outside the gene matches. Germline loops: CDR1 SGHNT, CDR2 YENEEA. This CDR3 is CASSFGQGTIPIYEQYF. CDR3 sequence (DNA): TGTGCCAGCAGCTTCGGACAGGGAACAATACCCATCTACGAGCAGTACTTC.

The chain recombines TRBV11-2 with TRBJ2-1, with TRBD2 as a possible D gene (5 bases). Germline CDR1 and CDR2: SGHAT and FQNNGV. V gave up 7 bases and J gave up 8 bases, with 12 bases separating them. The CDR3 covers 12 residues. CDR3 amino acids: CASIHGGYEQFF. For the CDR3, the DNA is TGTGCCAGCATCCACGGCGGGTATGAGCAGTTCTTC.

The chain employs TRBV7-9 and TRBJ1-1; 7 bases are a match to TRBD1. V shed 7 bases and J 6 bases; nucleotides not matched to a gene: 14. CDR3 length: 15 amino acids. Germline V CDR1 and CDR2: SEHNR, FQNEAQ (reference sequence). The CDR3 region has the DNA TGTGCCAGCATCGAGGGGGCCGTCCGTGTAGCTGAAGCTTTCTTT. This gives the protein CASIEGAVRVAEAFF.

CDR3: CASSQASATTDTQYF. The CDR3 coding sequence is TGCGCCAGCAGCCAAGCATCAGCAACCACAGATACGCAGTATTTT. The rearrangement joins TRBV4-3 to TRBJ2-3; D gene unclear. The CDR3 sequence is 15 residues long. Germline assignment: CDR1 LGHNA and CDR2 YSLEER. Between the trimmed V and J ends, which lost 1 base and 2 bases, there was a span of 10 bases.

V usage is TRBV19 and J usage is TRBJ1-2, with TRBD1 matching over 7 bases. The CDR3 sequence is 13 residues long. V trimming: 7 bases; J trimming: 4 bases; junction bases outside the gene matches: 6. Germline CDR1 and CDR2: LNHDA and SQIVND (reference sequence). CDR3 coding DNA: TGTGCCAGTAAGGGCAGGGGGAGCTATGGCTACACCTTC. Protein product: CASKGRGSYGYTF.

This chain joins TRBV6-5 and TRBJ1-5; D perhaps matches TRBD1 (6 bases). With 6 bases removed from V and 3 bases from J, the gap between germline ends came to 15 bases. The CDR3 runs to 15 residues. Germline V gives CDR1 MNHEY, CDR2 SVGAGI. The CDR3 sequence: CASSRAGQYNQPQHF. Here the CDR3 DNA reads TGTGCCAGCAGCCGCGCCGGACAGTACAATCAGCCCCAGCATTTT.

The chain uses TRBV5-1 and TRBJ1-5; TRBD1 might be the D (6 bases). Germline assignment: CDR1 SGHRS and CDR2 YFSETQ. The CDR3 covers 14 residues. The ends were cut back, 0 bases at V and 6 bases at J, with 10 bases in the middle. The CDR3 region is CASSLVGAGQPQHF. CDR3 nucleotide sequence: TGCGCCAGCAGCTTGGTGGGGGCGGGTCAGCCCCAGCATTTT.

The J gene is TRBJ1-6, the V gene TRBV28; D remains ambiguous. Trimming shortened V by 3 bases and J by 4 bases, and 22 bases separated the two germline ends. Per the germline V gene, CDR1 is MDHEN and CDR2 is SYDVKM. There are 19 residues in the CDR3. Here the CDR3 reads CASSFSSSQYGIYNSPLHF. The CDR3 DNA reads as TGTGCCAGCAGTTTTTCGAGCTCACAATACGGAATTTATAATTCACCCCTCCACTTT.

The chain employs TRBV19 and TRBJ1-3; TRBD1 is a possible D gene (5 bases). Germline-derived CDR1 and CDR2 are LNHDA and SQIVND (reference sequence). The ends were cut back, 3 bases at V and 0 bases at J, with 6 bases in the middle. The CDR3 loop spans 14 amino acids. CDR3 residues: CASSIGHSGNTIYF. The CDR3, as DNA: TGTGCCAGTAGTATCGGACACTCTGGAAACACCATATATTTT.

The chain uses TRBV11-2 and TRBJ1-2; D is possibly TRBD1 (5 bases). In germline, CDR1 is SGHAT, CDR2 FQNNGV. CDR3 size: 14 residues. Between the trimmed V and J ends, which lost 0 bases and 7 bases, there was a span of 12 bases. The CDR3 protein is CASSLEPRAIGYTF. DNA for the CDR3: TGTGCCAGCAGCTTAGAGCCCAGGGCCATTGGCTACACCTTC.

The V gene is TRBV2, the J gene TRBJ2-7; D may be TRBD2 (6 bases). The germline V gene has CDR1 SNHLY and CDR2 FYNNEI. The ends were cut back, 6 bases at V and 7 bases at J, with 16 bases in the middle. This CDR3 contains 13 residues. DNA of the CDR3: TGTGCCAGCAGCCCCGGGAGTCGGGGAGAGCAGTACTTC. It codes for CASSPGSRGEQYF.

The rearrangement links TRBV7-2 to TRBJ2-7, with a possible D match to TRBD2 (5 bases). Germline V gene data show CDR1 as SGHTA and CDR2 as FQGNSA. Trimming removed 8 bases from V and 6 bases from J, with 23 bases in between. The CDR3 is 15 amino acids. CDR3 in DNA: TGTGCCAGCGTCCCGGGAAGGGCCCTAGGAATCGAGCAGTACTTC. This translates into CASVPGRALGIEQYF.

This chain joins TRBV6-5 and TRBJ1-2; 11 bases line up with TRBD1. The trim removed 8 bases at V and 8 bases at J, leaving 4 bases unmatched. Germline-derived CDR1 and CDR2 are MNHEY and SVGAGI. CDR3 length: 12 amino acids. CDR3 residues: CASGQGARGYTF. The CDR3 nucleotides are TGTGCCAGCGGACAGGGGGCTAGGGGCTACACCTTC.

CDR3 DNA sequence: TGCGCCAGCAGCCAAGAAGGGGGACAGGGGGGTGGCTACACCTTC. As protein: CASSQEGGQGGGYTF. This rearrangement joins TRBV4-1 to TRBJ1-2; 11 bases align to TRBD1. Germline values: CDR1 MGHRA, CDR2 YSYEKL. The CDR3 has 15 amino acids. With 0 bases clipped from V and 7 bases from J, the junction kept 4 bases outside the gene matches.

The V gene is TRBV11-1, the J gene TRBJ2-7, with 8 bases aligning to TRBD1. In germline, CDR1 is SGHAT, CDR2 FQDESV (reference sequence). The V segment lost 5 bases and the J segment 2 bases; nucleotides outside the gene matches: 8. CDR3 size: 15 residues. The CDR3 here is CASSRGQGAPYEQYF. CDR3 coding DNA: TGTGCCAGCAGCCGCGGGCAGGGGGCTCCCTACGAGCAGTACTTC.

This chain uses TRBV10-3 with TRBJ2-1; TRBD2 agrees at 7 bases. V was clipped by 2 bases and J by 6 bases; unmatched bases: 4. The CDR3 has 14 amino acids. CDR1 and CDR2 (germline): ENHRY, SYGVKD. The CDR3, as DNA: TGTGCCATCAGTGAGGGACTAGATGGCAATGAGCAGTTCTTC. Protein: CAISEGLDGNEQFF.